Each of the 23 T cell receptor beta chains below was sequenced from the same sample in a study of siplizumab effects on memory and regulatory T cells (dated by TCRdb to the late 2010s). Library method: the immunoSEQ multiplex PCR assay. This immuneACCESS table, as held by TCRdb, lists in-frame sequences with V and J called but not all clones. Of the missing ones, under half trace to an unresolved V gene in checked studies; the others have no known cause. Present in this sample are roughly 100,000 clones, about 94% of which were seen just once. Clones ranked in the top ten supply approximately 1.2% of the sample. Source material: CD4+ T cells sorted from blood. Receptors originate from a human donor in good health.

The gene calls are TRBV30 and TRBJ2-5, with 12 positions matching TRBD2. Trimming at V came to 0 bases and at J to 8 bases, leaving 10 bases not matched to a gene. This CDR3 has 16 residues. Germline V CDR1 and CDR2: GTSNPN, SVGIG (reference sequence). In DNA, the CDR3 is TGTGCCTGGAGTGTACCCTCGACTAGCGGGAGTGGCACCCAGTACTTC. Translating it yields CAWSVPSTSGSGTQYF.

This sequence joins TRBV5-1 and TRBJ1-2; D gene uncertain. Germline lookup yields CDR1 SGHRS and CDR2 YFSETQ. V was trimmed by 2 bases and J by 4 bases, leaving 15 bases between them. The CDR3 extends over 15 amino acids. CDR3 in amino acids: CASSLDSGPGYGYTF. CDR3 DNA sequence: TGCGCCAGCAGCTTAGACTCCGGGCCTGGCTATGGCTACACCTTC.

The chain couples TRBV5-1 to TRBJ2-7, with D perhaps TRBD1 (6 bases). Trimming removed 0 bases from V and 2 bases from J, with 15 bases in between. Germline V CDR1 and CDR2: SGHRS, YFSETQ. The length of the CDR3 is 16 residues. The DNA for the CDR3 is TGCGCCAGCAGCTTGGGGGCAGGGGTCAATACCTACGAGCAGTACTTC. This translates into CASSLGAGVNTYEQYF.

The chain joins TRBV7-7 to TRBJ2-3; tentative D call: TRBD2 (5 bases). In germline, CDR1 is SSHAT, CDR2 FNYEAQ (reference sequence). CDR3 length equals 13 residues. The V end lost 8 bases, the J end lost 3 bases, and 12 bases lay between the germline ends. The CDR3 reads CASSGDPTDTQYF. The CDR3 nucleotides read TGTGCCAGCTCCGGGGATCCGACAGATACGCAGTATTTT.

The rearrangement links TRBV5-1 to TRBJ1-1, with a possible D match to TRBD1 (5 bases). CDR3 length equals 13 residues. Germline V CDR1 and CDR2: SGHRS, YFSETQ. The germline V and J ends were trimmed by 3 bases and 1 base, with 7 bases remaining between them. The CDR3 here is CASSSQGNTEAFF. Here the CDR3 DNA reads TGCGCCAGCAGCTCTCAGGGGAACACTGAAGCTTTCTTT.

V usage is TRBV20-1 and J usage is TRBJ2-7; D call uncertain. Germline values: CDR1 DFQATT, CDR2 SNEGSKA (reference sequence). V lost 0 bases and J 2 bases, leaving 2 bases between the germline ends. This CDR3 has 11 amino acids. The CDR3 region is CSAREAYEQYF. The CDR3 DNA reads as TGCAGTGCTAGAGAGGCCTACGAGCAGTACTTC.

The V gene is TRBV7-2, the J gene TRBJ2-7, with 9 bases lining up with TRBD2. This CDR3 comprises 16 residues. Germline V gives CDR1 SGHTA, CDR2 FQGNSA. The ends lost 3 bases at V and 4 bases at J; junction bases unmatched: 10. CDR3 region: CASSFSAGGKRYEQYF. The CDR3 DNA is TGTGCCAGCAGCTTTTCTGCGGGAGGGAAAAGATACGAGCAGTACTTC.

The CDR3: CASSPRTSSYEQYF. The CDR3 bases are TGTGCCAGCTCACCGAGGACTAGCTCGTACGAGCAGTACTTC. The genes are TRBV18 and TRBJ2-7; 8 nucleotides agree with TRBD2. V was pared by 3 bases and J by 4 bases, with 5 bases of the junction left unmatched. Germline V gives CDR1 KGHSH, CDR2 LQKENI. The CDR3 loop spans 14 amino acids.

The chain couples TRBV7-9 to TRBJ2-3; TRBD2 aligns across 8 bases. Germline CDR1 reads SEHNR; CDR2 reads FQNEAQ (reference sequence). The CDR3 has 15 amino acids. After removal of 6 bases from V and 0 bases from J, the junction contained 5 bases not matched to a gene. The CDR3 DNA sequence: TGTGCCAGCAGATATAGCGGGGCTAGCACAGATACGCAGTATTTT. The encoded protein is CASRYSGASTDTQYF. Looking up the rest from reference TRBV7-9 and TRBJ2-3 gives the full variable domain: DTGVSQNPRHKITKRGQNVTFRCDPISEHNRLYWYRQTLGQGPEFLTYFQNEAQLEKSRLLSDRFSAERPKGSFSTLEIQRTEQGDSAMYLCASRYSGASTDTQYFGPGTRLTVL.

This clone has a single count. The V call is TRBV29-1, the J call TRBJ1-1; D is unresolved. The CDR3 runs to 12 residues. The V end was cut by 3 bases, the J end by 1 base, with 6 bases between. Germline V gives CDR1 SQVTM, CDR2 ANQGSEA. CDR3 amino acids: CSVDPRNTEAFF. CDR3 bases: TGCAGCGTTGATCCTAGGAACACTGAAGCTTTCTTT.

The chain joins TRBV28 to TRBJ1-1; D is ambiguous. Between the trimmed V and J ends, which lost 6 bases and 1 base, there was a span of 15 bases. Germline-derived CDR1 and CDR2 are MDHEN and SYDVKM. CDR3 length equals 15 residues. The CDR3 DNA reads as TGTGCCAGCAGCCCCGCTCCCTCCAGGAACACTGAAGCTTTCTTT. This sequence encodes CASSPAPSRNTEAFF.

The chain couples TRBV18 to TRBJ1-4, with D unresolved. V lost 6 bases to trimming and J lost 4 bases, with 9 bases between them. The CDR3 consists of 13 residues. Looked up from germline, CDR1 is KGHSH and CDR2 is LQKENI. In DNA, the CDR3 is TGTGCCAGCTCGAGACAAAGTAATGAAAAACTGTTTTTT. This sequence encodes CASSRQSNEKLFF. Based on the CDR3 plus reference TRBV18 and TRBJ1-4, the full variable domain is NAGVMQNPRHLVRRRGQEARLRCSPMKGHSHVYWYRQLPEEGLKFMVYLQKENIIDESGMPKERFSAEFPKEGPSILRIQQVVRGDSAAYFCASSRQSNEKLFFGSGTQLSVL.

The J gene is TRBJ2-2, the V gene TRBV7-8, with D maybe TRBD2 (5 bases). The CDR3 consists of 15 residues. Germline V CDR1 and CDR2: SGHVS, FQNEAQ. V dropped 1 base and J dropped 5 bases, with 11 bases sitting between them. CDR3: CASSLGRPPTGELFF. The CDR3 region has the DNA TGTGCCAGCAGCTTAGGGAGGCCACCGACCGGGGAGCTGTTTTTT.

V gene TRBV19 combines with J gene TRBJ2-7; TRBD2 is a possible D gene (6 bases). Germline assignment: CDR1 LNHDA and CDR2 SQIVND (reference sequence). This CDR3 is built from 18 residues. Trimming stripped 3 bases from V and 0 bases from J, with 21 bases between. The CDR3 loop is CASSISGYGRRDSYEQYF. CDR3 DNA: TGTGCCAGTAGTATTTCCGGGTATGGTCGGAGGGACTCCTACGAGCAGTACTTC.

This sequence joins TRBV12-2 and TRBJ2-1; TRBD2 is the table's D call, not checked against the DNA. TRBV12-2 is classified as a pseudogene. The CDR3 length is 17 residues. The CDR3: CASRLQASGRWLNEQFF. As DNA, the CDR3 is TGTGCAAGTCGCTTACAGGCTAGCGGGAGATGGCTCAATGAGCAGTTCTTC.

V gene TRBV28 combines with J gene TRBJ1-2, with 7 bases lining up with TRBD1. The CDR3 length is 19 residues. Germline V gene sequence: CDR1 MDHEN, CDR2 SYDVKM. V lost 4 bases to trimming and J lost 8 bases; unmatched junction nucleotides: 25. Written as DNA, the CDR3 is TGTGCCAGCAGTTCAACCTCGGGTGTAGAGAGGGGGCCCCCCGACGGCTACACCTTC. Encoded protein: CASSSTSGVERGPPDGYTF.

This chain uses TRBV7-2 with TRBJ2-3; 8 bases agree with TRBD2. The V and J ends lost 5 bases and 4 bases, in that order; junction bases with no gene match: 14. This CDR3 spans 17 amino acids. Germline V gene data show CDR1 as SGHTA and CDR2 as FQGNSA. The CDR3: CASSQGMSGRVSDTQYF. As DNA, the CDR3 is TGTGCCAGCAGCCAGGGTATGAGCGGGAGAGTGTCAGATACGCAGTATTTT.

This clone was detected only a few times. The rearrangement uses TRBV19 and TRBJ2-1; 8 bases line up with TRBD1. The V and J ends lost 6 bases and 2 bases, in that order; junction bases with no gene match: 3. The CDR3 spans 14 residues. Germline values: CDR1 LNHDA, CDR2 SQIVND (reference sequence). In nucleotides, the CDR3 is TGTGCCAGTAGGATGACAGGGGCCTACAATGAGCAGTTCTTC. It specifies CASRMTGAYNEQFF.

The chain carries TRBV11-2 and TRBJ2-7; D call uncertain. The CDR3 covers 15 residues. Germline V gene lookup returns CDR1 SGHAT and CDR2 FQNNGV. Trimming left V 6 bases short and J 1 base short, with 16 bases between. The chain's CDR3 is CASSYKEGYSYEQYF. The CDR3 bases are TGTGCCAGCAGTTACAAAGAAGGATATTCCTACGAGCAGTACTTC.

The genes are TRBV6-5 and TRBJ1-2; D possibly corresponds to TRBD1 (6 bases). The V end was cut by 0 bases, the J end by 7 bases, with 18 bases between. Germline V gene sequence: CDR1 MNHEY, CDR2 SVGAGI. There are 16 residues in the CDR3. CDR3 protein: CASSYSSGGRYGGYTF. CDR3 nucleotide sequence: TGTGCCAGCAGTTACTCGAGCGGGGGGCGGTACGGTGGCTACACCTTC.

The chain joins TRBV5-8 to TRBJ2-5; D is unclear. The V and J ends lost 4 bases and 4 bases respectively, with 17 bases between them. This CDR3 spans 15 amino acids. Germline V gene sequence: CDR1 SGHTS, CDR2 YDEGEE. The CDR3 loop is CASSPRVGGVETQYF. CDR3 DNA: TGTGCCAGCAGCCCTCGGGTAGGCGGAGTAGAGACCCAGTACTTC.

This clone was picked up one time. The V and J genes are TRBV9 and TRBJ2-3; TRBD1 is a possible D gene (5 bases). The CDR3 loop spans 15 amino acids. V was shortened by 3 bases and J by 0 bases, with 11 bases between the two germline ends. Germline V gives CDR1 SGDLS, CDR2 YYNGEE. The CDR3 coding sequence is TGTGCCAGCAGCGGGGGCCCTTACAGCACAGATACGCAGTATTTT. Protein sequence: CASSGGPYSTDTQYF.

This clone was observed once. The CDR3 here is CASSVDLAGGTDTQYF. The CDR3 DNA follows: TGTGCCAGCAGCGTAGACCTAGCGGGTGGCACAGATACGCAGTATTTT. The chain uses TRBV9 and TRBJ2-3; 8 nucleotides align to TRBD2. The J segment lost 1 base and the V segment lost 0 bases, leaving 4 bases of the junction unmatched. This CDR3 has 16 amino acids. Germline V CDR1 and CDR2: SGDLS, YYNGEE. The full variable domain, its missing parts supplied by reference TRBV9 and TRBJ2-3, is DSGVTQTPKHLITATGQRVTLRCSPRSGDLSVYWYQQSLDQGLQFLIQYYNGEERAKGNILERFSAQQFPDLHSELNLSSLELGDSALYFCASSVDLAGGTDTQYFGPGTRLTVL.